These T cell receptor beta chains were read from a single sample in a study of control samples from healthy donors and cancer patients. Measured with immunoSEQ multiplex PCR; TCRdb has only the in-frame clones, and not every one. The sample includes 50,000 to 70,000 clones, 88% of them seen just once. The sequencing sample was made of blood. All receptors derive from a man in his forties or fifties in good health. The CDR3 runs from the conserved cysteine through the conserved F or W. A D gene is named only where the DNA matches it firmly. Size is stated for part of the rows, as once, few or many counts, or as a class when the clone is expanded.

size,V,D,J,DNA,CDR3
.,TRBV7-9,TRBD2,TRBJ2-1,TGTGCCAGCGGCAAGGGTGGGGGACTAGCGGCCATCAGCTCCTACAATGAGCAGTTCTTC,CASGKGGGLAAISSYNEQFF
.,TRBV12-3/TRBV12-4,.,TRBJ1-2,TGTGCCAGCAGGGGCCCAGGGACCGGCTACACCTTC,CASRGPGTGYTF
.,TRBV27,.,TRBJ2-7,TGTGCCAGCAGTTTTGGGGCGGGTTTCTCCTACGAGCAGTACTTC,CASSFGAGFSYEQYF
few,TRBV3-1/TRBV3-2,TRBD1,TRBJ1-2,TGTGCCAGCAGCGGGACAGGGGGCGCTCCTGGCTACACCTTC,CASSGTGGAPGYTF
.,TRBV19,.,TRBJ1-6,TGTGCCAGTAGTCCTCAGATAGACTCACCCCTCCACTTT,CASSPQIDSPLHF
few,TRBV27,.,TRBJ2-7,TGTGCCAGCAGTCCCCTCGGGTCGGCAGTCGAGCAGTACTTC,CASSPLGSAVEQYF
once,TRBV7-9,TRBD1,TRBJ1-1,TGTGCCAGCAGCGCCAAAGAGACAGGGGATGGCGCAAGGGGTGCTTTCTTT,CASSAKETGDGARGAFF
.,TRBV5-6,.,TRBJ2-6,TGTGCCAGCAGCTTGGGGGCTGGGGCCAACGTCCTGACTTTC,CASSLGAGANVLTF
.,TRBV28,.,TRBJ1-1,TGTGCCAGCAGCCGACTCCAGGACACTGAAGCTTTCTTT,CASSRLQDTEAFF
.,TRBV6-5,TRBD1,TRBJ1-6,TGTGCCACTCACAGGGGAACCAATTCACCCCTCCACTTT,CATHRGTNSPLHF
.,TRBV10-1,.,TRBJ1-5,TGCGCCAGCAGTGCCATGGGGGGAAGGCAGCCCCAGCATTTT,CASSAMGGRQPQHF
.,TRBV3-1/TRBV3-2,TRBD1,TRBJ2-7,TGTGCCAGCAGCCAGCATCTACAGACAGGGCTCCGATACGAGCAGTACTTC,CASSQHLQTGLRYEQYF
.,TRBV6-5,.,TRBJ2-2,TGTGCCAGCAGACCCGGGCCCTCCACCGGGGAGCTGTTTTTT,CASRPGPSTGELFF
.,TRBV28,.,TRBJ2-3,TGTGCCTTCTTGGTTGGAGATACGCAGTATTTT,CAFLVGDTQYF
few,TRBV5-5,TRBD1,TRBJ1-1,TGTGCCAGCAGCTTCGTGGACAGGGTTACTGAAGCTTTCTTT,CASSFVDRVTEAFF
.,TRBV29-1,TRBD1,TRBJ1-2,TGCAGCGTTGAAGATCGGGACAGGGGGAAATATGGCTACACCTTC,CSVEDRDRGKYGYTF
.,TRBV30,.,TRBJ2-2,TGTGCCTGGGGCGGTCCGGGACATTCGAACACCGGGGAGCTGTTTTTT,CAWGGPGHSNTGELFF
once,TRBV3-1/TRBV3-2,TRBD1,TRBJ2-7,TGTGCCAGCAGCCAAGATCGCGGGACAGGGGGCGCGGAGCAGTACTTC,CASSQDRGTGGAEQYF
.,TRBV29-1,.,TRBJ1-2,TGCAGCGTTGATCCGACAGAATTGGGGAACTATGGCTACACCTTC,CSVDPTELGNYGYTF